This T cell receptor (beta chain) was recovered during a study of regulatory T cells in long-lasting Graves disease. Arm-PCR of CDR3 regions and iRepertoire HTBI primers were used to build TCR beta libraries. One entry per CDR3 protein, called by TCRdb with MiXCR from the multiplex PCR reads. The sample consists of about 440,000 distinct CDR3 sequences, approximately 16% of them appearing once. The time point here: newly diagnosed GD, antithyroid drugs for less than 3 months. TCR sequences were obtained from RNA taken from PBMCs. This same sample was also taken into another study, of T cells in Graves' hyperthyroidism and ophthalmopathy. From that report: When the TCR CDR3 underwent first-round RT-PCR, the HTBI primer set was used.

The receptor was isolated from a woman under 30 with Graves disease. Sequencing was performed on peripheral blood mononuclear cells (PBMCs), taken at new diagnosis, from a patient treated with antithyroid drugs.

In nucleotides, the CDR3 is TGTGCCAGCAGGAAAGGGGGGACCAAAAACATTCAGTACTTC. Translation gives CASRKGGTKNIQYF. The chain has TRBV12-3 or TRBV12-4 and TRBJ2-4; D possibly uses TRBD1 or TRBD2 (6 bases each). V lost 6 bases and J 2 bases, leaving 11 bases between the germline ends. The CDR3 spans 14 residues.